The rows below give T cell receptor beta chains drawn from one sample of a study of blood T cell repertoires in COVID-19. The method was immunoSEQ multiplex PCR; TCRdb's version includes in-frame clones alone and lacks a portion of them. The sample yields about 110,000 clones, around 92% seen once. The sample taken for sequencing was peripheral blood. The receptor set was obtained from a man in his forties or fifties with active or convalescent COVID-19. The CDR3 runs from the conserved cysteine through the conserved F or W. Fields, in order: clone size, V gene, J gene, D gene, CDR3 DNA, CDR3 protein. D genes are given only for firm matches. The size field is filled for only some rows; it gives once, few, many or a size class.

-	TRBV5-1	TRBJ1-2	-	TGCGCCAGCAGCTACGGACAGTCGGGCGGCTACACCTTC	CASSYGQSGGYTF
once	TRBV10-3	TRBJ1-2	-	TGTGCCATCAACGAACTGGGGGGAGATGGCTACACCTTC	CAINELGGDGYTF
-	TRBV18	TRBJ1-3	-	TGTGCCAGCTCACAATCCTCCCCACTGAACTCTGGAAACACCATATATTTT	CASSQSSPLNSGNTIYF
-	TRBV9	TRBJ2-1	TRBD2	TGTGCCAGCAGCGAGGCGGGAGATGGGAATGAGCAGTTCTTC	CASSEAGDGNEQFF
-	TRBV28	TRBJ2-1	TRBD2	TGTGCCAGCAGTTTACTAGCGGGAGGTTACAATGAGCAGTTCTTC	CASSLLAGGYNEQFF
-	TRBV7-9	TRBJ1-3	-	TGTGCCAGCAGCTTATCGGACAGAAACACCATATATTTT	CASSLSDRNTIYF
-	TRBV28	TRBJ2-1	-	TGTGCCAGCAGGCCAGGGTTAGTACAGAATGAGCAGTTCTTC	CASRPGLVQNEQFF
-	TRBV20-1	TRBJ1-1	-	TGCAGTGCTAGTAACCGGGATAACACTGAAGCTTTCTTT	CSASNRDNTEAFF
-	TRBV30	TRBJ1-5	TRBD1	TGTGCCTGGGGTAACCCAGGGGGACAGCCCCAGCATTTT	CAWGNPGGQPQHF
-	TRBV6-2/TRBV6-3	TRBJ1-6	TRBD1	TGTGCCAGCAGTTACCTCACAGGGGAGAATTCACCCCTCCACTTT	CASSYLTGENSPLHF
-	TRBV4-3	TRBJ2-6	-	TGCGCCAGCAGCCAAGACAGGGTTTTGACCCTGCTCTCTGGGGCCAACGTCCTGACTTTC	CASSQDRVLTLLSGANVLTF
-	TRBV7-2	TRBJ2-7	-	TGTGCCAGCAGCTTAGCGCGGGCTCGGGGATCCTACGAGCAGTACTTC	CASSLARARGSYEQYF
-	TRBV25-1	TRBJ2-5	-	TGTGCCAGCAGTGATTTTTCAGTCCGTGGCTCTACTACGGAGACCCAGTACTTC	CASSDFSVRGSTTETQYF
-	TRBV28	TRBJ1-4	-	TGTGCCAGCAGTTCTGGACAAGCTGAAAAACTGTTTTTT	CASSSGQAEKLFF
-	TRBV4-1	TRBJ2-1	-	TGCGCCAGCAGCCAGAGGGGGGGGACAAATGTTGGGAATGAGCAGTTCTTC	CASSQRGGTNVGNEQFF
-	TRBV27	TRBJ1-1	-	TGTGCCAGCAGATATAAGAGGAACACTGAAGCTTTCTTT	CASRYKRNTEAFF
-	TRBV9	TRBJ1-2	-	TGTGCCAGCAGCGCCTCGACGCGGCAGCCTAACTATGGCTACACCTTC	CASSASTRQPNYGYTF
-	TRBV19	TRBJ1-2	TRBD1	TGTGCCAGTAGTGTCAACTACAGGGGTGGCTACACCTTC	CASSVNYRGGYTF
-	TRBV5-8	TRBJ1-1	-	TGTGCCAGCAGCCATGGGGACTCCAGGAACACTGAAGCTTTCTTT	CASSHGDSRNTEAFF